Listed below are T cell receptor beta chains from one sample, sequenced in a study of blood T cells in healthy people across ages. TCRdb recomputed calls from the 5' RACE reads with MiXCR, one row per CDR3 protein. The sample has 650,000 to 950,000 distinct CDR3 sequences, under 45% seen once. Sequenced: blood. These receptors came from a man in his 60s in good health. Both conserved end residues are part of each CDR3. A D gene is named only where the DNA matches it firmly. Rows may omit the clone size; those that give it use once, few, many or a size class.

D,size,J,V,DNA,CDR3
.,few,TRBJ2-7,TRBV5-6,TGTGCCAGCAGCTCAGACGAATACGAGCAGTACTTC,CASSSDEYEQYF
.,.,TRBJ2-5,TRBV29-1,TGCAGCGCTGTTCGGCAGTCAGGAGAGACCCAGTACTTC,CSAVRQSGETQYF
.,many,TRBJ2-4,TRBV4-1,TGCGCCAGCAGCCAAGATCGTACGGGAACGAACATTCAGTACTTC,CASSQDRTGTNIQYF
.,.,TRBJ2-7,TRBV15,TGTGCCACCAGCAGAGAACAGAAGGGCCCCTACGAGCAGTACTTC,CATSREQKGPYEQYF
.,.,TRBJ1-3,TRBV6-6,TGTGCCAGCAGTCTTCAGGGCTCTGGAAACACCATATATTTT,CASSLQGSGNTIYF
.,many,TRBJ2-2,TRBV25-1,TGTGCCAGCAGTGACCACGGCGGGGAGCTGTTTTTT,CASSDHGGELFF
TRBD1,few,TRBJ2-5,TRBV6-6,TGTGCCAGCAGTTACTCGTGGACAGGGGAAGAGCAGTACTTC,CASSYSWTGEEQYF
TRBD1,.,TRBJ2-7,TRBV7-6,TGTGCCAGCAGCTCACAGGGGGCCGGCGAGCAGTACTTC,CASSSQGAGEQYF
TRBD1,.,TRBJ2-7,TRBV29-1,TGCAGCGTTGACGGACAGGGAACCTACGAGCAGTACTTC,CSVDGQGTYEQYF
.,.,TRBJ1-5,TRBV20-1,TGCAGTGCTAGGGGTCCAGAGGGCAATCAGCCCCAGCATTTT,CSARGPEGNQPQHF
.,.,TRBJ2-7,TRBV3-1,TGTGCCAGCCTGGACAGTCGGACCTACGAGCAGTACTTC,CASLDSRTYEQYF
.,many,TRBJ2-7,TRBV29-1,TGCAGCGTTGGTTACCCTGACAGTCCCTACGAGCAGTACTTC,CSVGYPDSPYEQYF
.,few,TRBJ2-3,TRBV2,TGTGCCAGCAGAGATCCCTTCACAGATACGCAGTATTTT,CASRDPFTDTQYF
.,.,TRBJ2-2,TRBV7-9,TGTGCCAGCAGCCCCCGGACCGGGGAGCCGTTTTTT,CASSPRTGEPFF
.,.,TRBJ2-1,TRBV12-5,TGTGCTAGTGGTGGCCAGGGGGGGAACGAGCAGTTCTTC,CASGGQGGNEQFF
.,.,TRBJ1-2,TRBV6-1,TGTGCCAGCAGTGAAGGGGGCGCTAACTATGGCTACACCTTC,CASSEGGANYGYTF
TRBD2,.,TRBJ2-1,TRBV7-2,TGTGCCAGCAGCATGAGTAGCGGGTACAATGAGCAGTTCTTC,CASSMSSGYNEQFF
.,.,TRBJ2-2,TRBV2,TGTGCCAGCAGTGACAGGGATAGGAGCAACACCGGGGAGCTGTTTTTT,CASSDRDRSNTGELFF
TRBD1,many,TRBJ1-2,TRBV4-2,TGTGCCAGCAGCCAAGCAGACAGGGTTAGCGGCTACACCTTC,CASSQADRVSGYTF
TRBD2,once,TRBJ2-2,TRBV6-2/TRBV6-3,TGTGCCAGCAGTTTTCCCGGGACTAGTGTGAGGACCGGGGAGCTGTTTTTT,CASSFPGTSVRTGELFF
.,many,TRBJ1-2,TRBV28,TGTGCCAGCGGGCTACAGCCGTATGGCTACACCTTC,CASGLQPYGYTF
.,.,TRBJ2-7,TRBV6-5,TGTGCCAGCAGATCGAATCTTTACGAGCAGTACTTC,CASRSNLYEQYF
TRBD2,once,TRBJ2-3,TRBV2,TGTGCCAGCAGTGAATACCCGGGACTAGCGGGAGGCACAGATACGCAGTATTTT,CASSEYPGLAGGTDTQYF
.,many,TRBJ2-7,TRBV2,TGTGCCAGCAGTGAAGTCGAGGCAGGGACACAGTACTTC,CASSEVEAGTQYF
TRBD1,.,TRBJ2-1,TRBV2,TGTGCCAGTACTGGCCGGGACAGTCCCTACAATGAGCAGTTCTTC,CASTGRDSPYNEQFF
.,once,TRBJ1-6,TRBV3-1,TGTGCCAGCAGCCGGGGTGTGGACAGATTTAATTCACCCCCCCACTTT,CASSRGVDRFNSPPHF
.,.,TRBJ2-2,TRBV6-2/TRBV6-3,TGTGCCAGCAGTTCCGCCAGGGGGGCTGGCACCGGGGAGCTGTTTTTT,CASSSARGAGTGELFF
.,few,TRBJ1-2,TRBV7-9,TGTGCCTTAACTGGCGGCAGGAACTATGGCTACACCTTC,CALTGGRNYGYTF
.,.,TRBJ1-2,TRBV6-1,TGTGCCAGCAGACTTGAAGCCACATCTCCTAACTATGGCTACACCTTC,CASRLEATSPNYGYTF
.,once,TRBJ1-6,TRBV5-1,TGCGCCAGCAGCTTGTCCGGGCCAGGGTTCGGAACACCCCTCCACTTT,CASSLSGPGFGTPLHF
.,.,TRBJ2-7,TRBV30,TGTGCCTGGAGGCACCTCTCCTACGAGCAGTACTTC,CAWRHLSYEQYF
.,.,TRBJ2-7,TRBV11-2,TGTGCCAGCACCAAGGGGGTGGGCTACGAGCAGTACTTC,CASTKGVGYEQYF
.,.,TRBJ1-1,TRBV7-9,TGTGCCAGCAGCCCCCCGGGACAATCCACTGGTGAAGCTTTCTTT,CASSPPGQSTGEAFF
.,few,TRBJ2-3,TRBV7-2,TGTGCCAGCAGCTTAGAGGGCAGGGGTTCGTTACGGGATACGCAGTATTTT,CASSLEGRGSLRDTQYF
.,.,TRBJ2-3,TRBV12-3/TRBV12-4,TGTGCCAGCAGAGAAAGAACAGATACGCAGTATTTT,CASRERTDTQYF
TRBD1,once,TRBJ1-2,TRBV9,TGTGCCAGCAGCGAGGGGACAGAGTCTAACTATGGCTACACCTTC,CASSEGTESNYGYTF
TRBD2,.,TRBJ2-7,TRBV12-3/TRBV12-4,TGTGCCAGCAGTTTTAGCGGGACCTCCTACAATGAGCAGTACTTC,CASSFSGTSYNEQYF
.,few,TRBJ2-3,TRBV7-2,TGTGCCAGCAGCTTAAGACTAAGCGGCGGCACAGATACGCAGTATTTT,CASSLRLSGGTDTQYF
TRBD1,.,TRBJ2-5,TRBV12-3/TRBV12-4,TGTGCCAGCAGTTCGGGGACAGGGATGGAGACCCAGTACTTC,CASSSGTGMETQYF
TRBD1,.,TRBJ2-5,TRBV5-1,TGCGCCAGCAGCTTGGCCGTGGCGACAGGGCAAGAGACCCAGTACTTC,CASSLAVATGQETQYF
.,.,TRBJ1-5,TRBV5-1,TGCGCCAGCAGCTTTGAGGGCCCCTATAGCAATCAGCCCCAGCATTTT,CASSFEGPYSNQPQHF
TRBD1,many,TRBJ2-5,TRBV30,TGTGCCTGGAGCACTGGACAGGGCGGGATCCAAGAGACCCAGTACTTC,CAWSTGQGGIQETQYF
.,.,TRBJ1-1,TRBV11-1,TGTGCCAGCAGCTTCCCTCCGGGGGCGCCGAACACTGAAGCTTTCTTT,CASSFPPGAPNTEAFF
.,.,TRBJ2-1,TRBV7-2,TGTGCCAGCAGCTTAAATCCGAACAATGAGCAGTTCTTC,CASSLNPNNEQFF
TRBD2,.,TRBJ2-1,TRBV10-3,TGTGCCATCAGAGTAGCGGGGGGATCCTACGAGCAGTTCTTC,CAIRVAGGSYEQFF
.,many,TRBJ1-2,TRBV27,TGTGCCAGCAGCCCCGGGCATCGGACCTCGTACACCTTC,CASSPGHRTSYTF
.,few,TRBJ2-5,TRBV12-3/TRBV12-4,TGTGCCAGCAGTCCCCGGTTAGGGGGACAAGAGACCCAGTACTTC,CASSPRLGGQETQYF
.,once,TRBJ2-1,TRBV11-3,TGTGCCAGCAGCTTAGCATTTTTGGTACAGGGAAACAATGAGCAGTTCTTC,CASSLAFLVQGNNEQFF
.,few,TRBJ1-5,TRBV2,TGTGCCAGCAGGGCTAGTGAGCAGCCCCAGCATTTT,CASRASEQPQHF
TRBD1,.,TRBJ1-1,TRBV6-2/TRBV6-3,TGTGCCAGCAGGCACGCAGGGGGCACTGAAGCTTTCTTT,CASRHAGGTEAFF
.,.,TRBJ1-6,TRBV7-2,TGTGCCAGCACCCTGGGTGTAAATAATTCACCCCTCCACTTT,CASTLGVNNSPLHF
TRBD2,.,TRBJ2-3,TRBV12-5,TGTGCTAGTGGTTTGGAGAGAACGGGGGGTAGCACAGATACGCAGTATTTT,CASGLERTGGSTDTQYF
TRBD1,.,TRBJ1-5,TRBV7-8,TGTGCCAGCAGCCCACAGGGGTTGCCTCGGCCCCAGCATTTT,CASSPQGLPRPQHF
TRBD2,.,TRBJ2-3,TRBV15,TGTGCCACCAGCAGAGAACTAGCGGGAAGCACAGATACGCAGTATTTT,CATSRELAGSTDTQYF
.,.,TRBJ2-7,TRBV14,TGTGCCAGCAGCCAAGTTGGGACCCGGGCCCACGAGCAGTACTTC,CASSQVGTRAHEQYF
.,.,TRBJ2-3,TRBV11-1,TGTGCCAGCAGCTTAGAACTAGGGAGCACAGATACGCAGTATTTT,CASSLELGSTDTQYF
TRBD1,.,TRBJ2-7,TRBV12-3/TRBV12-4,TGTGCCAGCAGTGCAGGGGGACAGGGGGACGACGAGCAGTACTTC,CASSAGGQGDDEQYF
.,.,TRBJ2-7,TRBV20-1,TGCAGTGCCGCCGGTACAGGGCTTAACGAGCAGTACTTC,CSAAGTGLNEQYF
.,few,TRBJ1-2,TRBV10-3,TGTGCCATCAGATCCTCAGGGCAAGGCTACACCTTC,CAIRSSGQGYTF